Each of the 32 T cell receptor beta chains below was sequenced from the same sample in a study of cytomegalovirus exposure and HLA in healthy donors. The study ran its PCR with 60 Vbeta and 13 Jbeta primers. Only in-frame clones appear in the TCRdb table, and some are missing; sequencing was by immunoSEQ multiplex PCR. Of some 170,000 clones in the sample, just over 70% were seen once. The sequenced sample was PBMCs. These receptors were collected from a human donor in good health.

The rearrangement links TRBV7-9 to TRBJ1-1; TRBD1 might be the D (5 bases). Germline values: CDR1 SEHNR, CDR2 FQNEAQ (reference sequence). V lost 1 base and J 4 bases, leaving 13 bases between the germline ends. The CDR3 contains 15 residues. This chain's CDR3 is CASSLVEEGITEAFF. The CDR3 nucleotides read TGTGCCAGCAGCTTAGTTGAGGAGGGGATCACTGAAGCTTTCTTT.

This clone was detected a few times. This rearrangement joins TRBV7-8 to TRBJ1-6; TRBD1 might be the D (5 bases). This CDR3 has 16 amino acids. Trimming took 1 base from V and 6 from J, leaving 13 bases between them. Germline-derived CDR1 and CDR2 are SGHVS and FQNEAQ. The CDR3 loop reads CASSLEGGDGNSPLHF. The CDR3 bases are TGTGCCAGCAGCTTAGAGGGAGGGGACGGTAATTCACCCCTCCACTTT.

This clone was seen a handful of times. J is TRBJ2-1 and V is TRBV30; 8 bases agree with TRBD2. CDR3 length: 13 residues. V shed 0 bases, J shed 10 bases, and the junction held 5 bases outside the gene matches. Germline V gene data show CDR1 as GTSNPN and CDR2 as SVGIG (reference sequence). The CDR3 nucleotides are TGTGCCTGGAGTGTAACGGCTAGCGGGGAGCAGTTCTTC. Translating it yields CAWSVTASGEQFF.

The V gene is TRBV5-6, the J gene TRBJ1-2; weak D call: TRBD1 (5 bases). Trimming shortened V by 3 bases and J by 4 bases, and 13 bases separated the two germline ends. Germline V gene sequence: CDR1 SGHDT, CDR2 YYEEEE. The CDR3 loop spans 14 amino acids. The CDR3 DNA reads TGTGCCAGCAGCTGGGGCACTCCGGGCTATGGCTACACCTTC. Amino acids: CASSWGTPGYGYTF.

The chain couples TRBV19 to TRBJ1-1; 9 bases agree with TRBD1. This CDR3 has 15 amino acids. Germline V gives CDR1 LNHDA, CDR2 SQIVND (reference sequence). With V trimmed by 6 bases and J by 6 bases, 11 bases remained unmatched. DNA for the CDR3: TGTGCCAGTAGCACACAGGGGGCGCGGATTCCTGAAGCTTTCTTT. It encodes CASSTQGARIPEAFF. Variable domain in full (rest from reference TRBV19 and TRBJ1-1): DGGITQSPKYLFRKEGQNVTLSCEQNLNHDAMYWYRQDPGQGLRLIYYSQIVNDFQKGDIAEGYSVSREKKESFPLTVTSAQKNPTAFYLCASSTQGARIPEAFFGQGTRLTVV.

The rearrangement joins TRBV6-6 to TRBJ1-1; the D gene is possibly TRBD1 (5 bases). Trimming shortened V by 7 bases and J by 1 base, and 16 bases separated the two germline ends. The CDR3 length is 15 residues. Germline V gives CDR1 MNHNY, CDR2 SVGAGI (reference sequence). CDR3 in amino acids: CASIPKMGGNTEAFF. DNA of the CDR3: TGTGCCAGCATCCCAAAGATGGGGGGGAACACTGAAGCTTTCTTT.

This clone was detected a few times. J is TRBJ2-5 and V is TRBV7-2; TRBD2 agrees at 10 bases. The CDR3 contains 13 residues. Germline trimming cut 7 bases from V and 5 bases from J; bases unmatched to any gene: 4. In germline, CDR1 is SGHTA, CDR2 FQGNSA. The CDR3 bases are TGTGCCAGCAAGCGGGGGGGCGGGGAGACCCAGTACTTC. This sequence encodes CASKRGGGETQYF.

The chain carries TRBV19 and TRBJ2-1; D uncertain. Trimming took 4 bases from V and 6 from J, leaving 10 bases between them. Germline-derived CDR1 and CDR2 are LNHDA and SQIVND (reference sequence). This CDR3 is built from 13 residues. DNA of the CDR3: TGTGCCAGTAGTAGCGCTACCTTCAATGAGCAGTTCTTC. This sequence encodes CASSSATFNEQFF.

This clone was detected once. Here the CDR3 DNA reads TGCGCCAGCAGTGAAATCGAGGCAGAGACTGAAGCTTTCTTT. Translating it yields CASSEIEAETEAFF. V and J are TRBV10-2 and TRBJ1-1; D ambiguous. Trimming pared 3 bases from V and 5 bases from J, leaving 13 bases between. This CDR3 spans 14 amino acids. Germline V gives CDR1 WSHSY, CDR2 SAAADI.

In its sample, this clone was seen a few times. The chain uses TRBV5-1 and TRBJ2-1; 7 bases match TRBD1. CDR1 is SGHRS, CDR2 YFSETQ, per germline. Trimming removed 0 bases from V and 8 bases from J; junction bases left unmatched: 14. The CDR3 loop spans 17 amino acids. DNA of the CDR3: TGCGCCAGCAGCTTGGAATTTAGGGGACAGTCCTCCCATGAGCAGTTCTTC. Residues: CASSLEFRGQSSHEQFF.

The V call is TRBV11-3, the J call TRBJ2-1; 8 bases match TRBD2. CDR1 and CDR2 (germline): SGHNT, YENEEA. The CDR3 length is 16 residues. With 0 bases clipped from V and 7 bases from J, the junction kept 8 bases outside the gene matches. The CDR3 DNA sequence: TGTGCCAGCAGCTTAGAAGGTCTCGGGAGGGGGAATGAGCAGTTCTTC. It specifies CASSLEGLGRGNEQFF.

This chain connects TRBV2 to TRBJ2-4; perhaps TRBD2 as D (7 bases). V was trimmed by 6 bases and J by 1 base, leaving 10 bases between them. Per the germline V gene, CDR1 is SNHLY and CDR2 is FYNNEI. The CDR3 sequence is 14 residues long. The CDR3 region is CASRGGAAKNIQYF. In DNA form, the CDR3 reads TGTGCCAGCAGGGGGGGGGCCGCCAAAAACATTCAGTACTTC.

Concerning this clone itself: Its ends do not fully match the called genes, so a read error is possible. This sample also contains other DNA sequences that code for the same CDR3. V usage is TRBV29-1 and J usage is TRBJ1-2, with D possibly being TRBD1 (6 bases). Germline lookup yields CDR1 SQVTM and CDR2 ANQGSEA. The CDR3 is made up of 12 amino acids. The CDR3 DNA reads TGCAGCGTTTACCGGACAGACTACGGCTACACCTTC. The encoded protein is CSVYRTDYGYTF.

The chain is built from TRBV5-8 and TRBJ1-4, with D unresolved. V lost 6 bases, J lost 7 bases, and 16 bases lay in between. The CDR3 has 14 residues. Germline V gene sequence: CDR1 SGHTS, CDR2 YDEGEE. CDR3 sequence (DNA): TGTGCCAGCACCCCGGATGGGAGAGTTGAAAAACTGTTTTTT. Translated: CASTPDGRVEKLFF.

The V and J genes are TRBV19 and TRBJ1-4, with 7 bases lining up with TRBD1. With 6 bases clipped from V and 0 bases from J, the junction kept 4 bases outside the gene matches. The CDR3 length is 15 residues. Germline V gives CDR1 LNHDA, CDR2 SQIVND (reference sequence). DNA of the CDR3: TGTGCCAGTAGCCTAGGGGGCGCAACTAATGAAAAACTGTTTTTT. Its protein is CASSLGGATNEKLFF.

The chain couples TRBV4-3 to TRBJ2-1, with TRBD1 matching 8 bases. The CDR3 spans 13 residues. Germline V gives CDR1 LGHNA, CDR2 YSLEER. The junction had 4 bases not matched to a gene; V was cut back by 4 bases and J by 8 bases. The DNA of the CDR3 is TGCGCCAGCAGCCGAGGACAGGGCTATGAGCAGTTCTTC. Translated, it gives CASSRGQGYEQFF.

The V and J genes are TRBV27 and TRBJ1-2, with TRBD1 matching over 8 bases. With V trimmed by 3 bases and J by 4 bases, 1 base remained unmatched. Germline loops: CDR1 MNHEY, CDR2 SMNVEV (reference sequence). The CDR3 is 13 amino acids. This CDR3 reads CASSFDRGYGYTF. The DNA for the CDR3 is TGTGCCAGCAGTTTTGACAGGGGCTATGGCTACACCTTC.

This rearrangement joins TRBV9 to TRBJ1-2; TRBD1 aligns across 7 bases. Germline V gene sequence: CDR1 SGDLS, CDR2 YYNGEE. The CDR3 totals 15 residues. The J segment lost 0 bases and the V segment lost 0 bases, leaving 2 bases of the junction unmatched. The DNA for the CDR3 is TGTGCCAGCAGCGTAGAGGGGACAGCTAACTATGGCTACACCTTC. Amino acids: CASSVEGTANYGYTF.

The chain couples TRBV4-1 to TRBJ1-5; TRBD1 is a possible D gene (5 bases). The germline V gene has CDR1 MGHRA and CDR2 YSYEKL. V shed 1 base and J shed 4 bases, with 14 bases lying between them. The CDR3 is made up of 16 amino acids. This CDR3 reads CASSQGVEGHNQPQHF. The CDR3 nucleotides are TGCGCCAGCAGCCAAGGTGTGGAGGGGCATAATCAGCCCCAGCATTTT.

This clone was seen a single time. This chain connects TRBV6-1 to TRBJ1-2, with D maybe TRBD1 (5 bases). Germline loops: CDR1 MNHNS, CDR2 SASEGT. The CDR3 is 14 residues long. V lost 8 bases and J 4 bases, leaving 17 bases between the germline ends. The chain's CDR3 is CASRGDRSSYGYTF. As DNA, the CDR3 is TGTGCCAGCCGGGGGGACCGTTCGAGCTATGGCTACACCTTC.

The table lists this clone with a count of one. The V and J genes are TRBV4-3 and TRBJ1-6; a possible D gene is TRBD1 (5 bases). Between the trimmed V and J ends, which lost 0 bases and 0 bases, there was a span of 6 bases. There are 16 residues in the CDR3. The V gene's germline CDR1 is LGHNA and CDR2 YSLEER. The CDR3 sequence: CASSQEGGSYNSPLHF. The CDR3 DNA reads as TGCGCCAGCAGCCAAGAGGGGGGCTCCTATAATTCACCCCTCCACTTT.

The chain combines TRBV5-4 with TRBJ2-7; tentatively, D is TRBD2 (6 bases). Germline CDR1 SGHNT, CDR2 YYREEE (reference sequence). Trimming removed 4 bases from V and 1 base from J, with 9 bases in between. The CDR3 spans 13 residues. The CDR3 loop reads CASSPGGSYEQYF. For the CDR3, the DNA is TGTGCCAGCAGCCCCGGAGGGTCCTACGAGCAGTACTTC.

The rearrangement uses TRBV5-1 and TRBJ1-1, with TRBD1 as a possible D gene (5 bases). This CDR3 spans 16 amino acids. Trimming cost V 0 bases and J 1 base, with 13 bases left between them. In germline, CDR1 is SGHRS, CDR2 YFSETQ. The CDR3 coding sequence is TGCGCCAGCAGCTTGGCCCGGGGGGGAACGAACACTGAAGCTTTCTTT. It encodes CASSLARGGTNTEAFF.

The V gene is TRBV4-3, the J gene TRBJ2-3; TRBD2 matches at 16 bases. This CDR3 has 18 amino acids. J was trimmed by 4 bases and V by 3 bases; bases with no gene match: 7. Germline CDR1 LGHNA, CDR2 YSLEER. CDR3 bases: TGCGCCAGCAGCCAGGGGACTAGCGGGGGGGCCACGGCAGATACGCAGTATTTT. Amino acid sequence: CASSQGTSGGATADTQYF.

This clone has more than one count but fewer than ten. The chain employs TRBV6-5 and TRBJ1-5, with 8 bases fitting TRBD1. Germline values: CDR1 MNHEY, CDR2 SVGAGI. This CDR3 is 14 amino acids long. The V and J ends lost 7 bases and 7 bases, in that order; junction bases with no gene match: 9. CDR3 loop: CASIKDGTGQPQHF. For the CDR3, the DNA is TGTGCCAGCATCAAGGACGGGACAGGCCAGCCCCAGCATTTT.

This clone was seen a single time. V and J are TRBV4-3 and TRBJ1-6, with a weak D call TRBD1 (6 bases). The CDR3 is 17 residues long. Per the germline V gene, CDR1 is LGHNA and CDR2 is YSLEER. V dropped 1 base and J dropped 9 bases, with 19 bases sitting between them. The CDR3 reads CASSQAPQGRRGSPLHF. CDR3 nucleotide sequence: TGCGCCAGCAGCCAAGCCCCCCAGGGGAGACGGGGTTCACCCCTCCACTTT.

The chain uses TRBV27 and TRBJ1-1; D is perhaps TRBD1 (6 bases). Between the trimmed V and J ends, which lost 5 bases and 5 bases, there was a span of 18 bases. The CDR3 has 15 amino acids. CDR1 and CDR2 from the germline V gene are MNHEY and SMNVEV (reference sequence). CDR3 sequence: CASSPSRGVYTEAFF. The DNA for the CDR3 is TGTGCCAGCAGTCCCTCCAGGGGAGTGTATACTGAAGCTTTCTTT.

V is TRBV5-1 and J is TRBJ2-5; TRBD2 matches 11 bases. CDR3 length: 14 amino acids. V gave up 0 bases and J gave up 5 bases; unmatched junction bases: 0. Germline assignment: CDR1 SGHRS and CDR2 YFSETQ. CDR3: CASSLGTSGETQYF. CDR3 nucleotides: TGCGCCAGCAGCTTGGGGACTAGCGGGGAGACCCAGTACTTC.

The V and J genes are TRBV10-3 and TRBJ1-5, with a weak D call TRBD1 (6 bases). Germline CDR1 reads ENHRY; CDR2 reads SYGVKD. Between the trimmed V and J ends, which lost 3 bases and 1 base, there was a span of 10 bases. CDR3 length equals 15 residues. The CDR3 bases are TGTGCCATCAGTGAAGCAGGGGTGAGCAATCAGCCCCAGCATTTT. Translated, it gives CAISEAGVSNQPQHF.

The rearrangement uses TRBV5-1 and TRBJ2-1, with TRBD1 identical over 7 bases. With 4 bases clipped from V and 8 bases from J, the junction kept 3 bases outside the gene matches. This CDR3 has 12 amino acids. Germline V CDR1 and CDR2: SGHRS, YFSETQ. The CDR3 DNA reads TGCGCCAGCAGCCGACAGGGCGATGAGCAGTTCTTC. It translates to CASSRQGDEQFF.

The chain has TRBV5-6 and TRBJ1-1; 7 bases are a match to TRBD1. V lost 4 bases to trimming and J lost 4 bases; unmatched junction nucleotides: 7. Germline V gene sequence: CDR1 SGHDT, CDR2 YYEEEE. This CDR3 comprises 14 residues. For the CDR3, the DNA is TGTGCCAGCAGCAGATCATACAGGGGCACTGAAGCTTTCTTT. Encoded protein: CASSRSYRGTEAFF.

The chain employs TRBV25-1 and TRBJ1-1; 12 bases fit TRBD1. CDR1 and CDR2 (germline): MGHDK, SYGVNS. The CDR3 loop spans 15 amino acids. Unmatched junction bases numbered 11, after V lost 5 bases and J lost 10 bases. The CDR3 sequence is CASSTNRDRGQGAFF. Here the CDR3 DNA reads TGTGCCAGCAGTACGAACCGGGACAGGGGGCAGGGAGCTTTCTTT.